This is a list of T cell receptor beta chains from one sample in a study of kidney transplant recipient with SARS-CoV-2 infection. TCRdb recomputed calls from the reads with MiXCR, one row per CDR3 protein. This sample has under 300,000 distinct CDR3 sequences; 29% occur once, and the top ten carry 6% to 8.5%. The material sequenced was a blood sample, taken at baseline and on roughly day 110 from a kidney transplant recipient. These receptors were obtained from a young adult male patient who had COVID-19 and was a kidney transplant recipient. A subset of T cells may come from the graft donor. The CDR3 runs from the conserved cysteine through the conserved F or W. Each record gives: V gene, J gene, D gene, clone size, CDR3 DNA, CDR3 protein. A D gene is named only where the DNA matches it firmly. Clone size is stated in some rows and not others, as once, few, many or a class when expanded.

>TRBV12-3/TRBV12-4|TRBJ1-1|TRBD1|.
TGTGCCAGCAATACAGGGGTGAGCACTGAAGCTTTCTTT
CASNTGVSTEAFF
>TRBV7-3|TRBJ2-3|.|many
TGTGCCAGCAGCTTAACAGGGACCGGGGGCACAGATACGCAGTATTTT
CASSLTGTGGTDTQYF
>TRBV6-2/TRBV6-3|TRBJ2-7|TRBD2|many
TGTGCCAGCAGCCTACTAGCGGGAGGGCCCTACGAGCAGTACTTC
CASSLLAGGPYEQYF
>TRBV5-1|TRBJ2-2|TRBD1|many
TGCGCCAGCAGCTCCGCGGGACAGGGGCTTCTCGGGGAGCTGTTTTTT
CASSSAGQGLLGELFF
>TRBV19|TRBJ1-6|.|many
TGTGCCAGTAGTGTAGGGGGAGAGAATAATTCACCCCTCCACTTT
CASSVGGENNSPLHF
>TRBV6-1|TRBJ1-2|.|many
TGTGCCAGCAGTACGGTAAGCTCTATGCGAAAGACCTATGGCTACACCTTC
CASSTVSSMRKTYGYTF
>TRBV11-2|TRBJ2-5|TRBD1|medium-sized
TGTGCCAGCAGCACGGGACAGGTTGAAGAGACCCAGTACTTC
CASSTGQVEETQYF
>TRBV7-8|TRBJ1-2|.|few
TGTGCCAGCAGCATAGGTGAGTTTACCCGAAAGACCTATGGCTACACCTTC
CASSIGEFTRKTYGYTF
>TRBV20-1|TRBJ1-2|TRBD1|many
TGCAGTGCCCCACCGAGAGGGGGCGCGAAATATGGCTACACCTTC
CSAPPRGGAKYGYTF
>TRBV28|TRBJ1-1|.|many
TGTGCCAGCAGTTTACGGCGAAGGGGGAGAGAAGCTTTCTTT
CASSLRRRGREAFF
>TRBV30|TRBJ1-6|.|many
TGTGCCTGGAGGAAGGGCGGATCCTATAATTCACCCCTCCACTTT
CAWRKGGSYNSPLHF
>TRBV16|TRBJ1-2|.|many
TGTGCCAGCAGCAAAGCTAAGGTCGTTAGAAAGACCTATGGCTACACCTTC
CASSKAKVVRKTYGYTF
>TRBV19|TRBJ2-4|.|few
TGTGCCAGTAATATGGGGTCGGACAGAATTGTGGCCTTC
CASNMGSDRIVAF
>TRBV11-3|TRBJ2-5|.|many
TGTGCCAGCAGCCCCCGTGTCGATCGAGGGGAGACCCAGTACTTC
CASSPRVDRGETQYF
>TRBV20-1|TRBJ1-2|.|.
TGCAGTGCTTTACATACGCTGTTTCGAAAGGCCTATGGCTACACCTTC
CSALHTLFRKAYGYTF